Listed here is a single TCR beta chain. Its antigen is currently not known. The record has no base qualities; no much larger clone is one base away. The CDR3 runs 14 residues from the cysteine to the phenylalanine. The entry retains the CDR3 DNA only, 42 bases that are in frame from base 1. V is pared back by 0 bases and J by 3 bases, with 6 bases lying between the germline termini. CDR1 SGDLS and CDR2 YYNGEE were looked up in the germline V gene. The entry originates in a study of OX40 agonist ivuxolimab in advanced cancers. Regarding the study in general: Ivuxolimab was an agonistic, fully human IgG2 monoclonal antibody directed against OX40 (CD134), a costimulatory receptor. The monotherapy dose-escalation portion (N of about 57 patients) of the phase I ivuxolimab trial is reported in the paper. The dose-escalation cohort was about 83% male with a mean age of approximately 60 years, ranging from roughly 20 to 80. Patients were allowed to have had prior anti-PD-1, anti-PD-L1 or anti-CTLA-4 therapy, and 30% to 40% of the dose-escalation patients had been treated with checkpoint inhibitors. Peripheral TCRbeta sequencing was intended to test whether TCR sequence diversity was altered and clonal T-cell expansion was caused by ivuxolimab. Partial responses occurred in three dose-escalation patients, of whom one had hepatocellular carcinoma and two had cutaneous melanoma. Of the approximately 53 patients in dose escalation, about 20 had hepatocellular carcinoma, around 15 had melanoma, 9 had renal cell carcinoma and 9 had head and neck cancer. Intravenous ivuxolimab was administered to patients every 2 weeks at six dose levels: 0.01, 0.1, 0.3, 1.5, 3 and 10 mg/kg.

The trial excluded patients who had a history of autoimmune disease or who were on systemic immunosuppression. Peripheral blood for TCR sequencing was collected from all dose cohorts at baseline, on cycle 4 day 1, and on cycle 7 day 1. Samples came from an open-label, multicenter, first-in-human phase I dose-escalation trial of ivuxolimab. The trial enrolled adults with locally advanced or metastatic head and neck squamous cell, hepatocellular, melanoma or renal cell carcinoma. Before TCR sequencing, CD4+ T cells and CD8+ T cells were sorted from peripheral blood as separate populations. The research as a whole found: Which antigens the clonally expanded peripheral T cells were specific for was not determined. Low levels of normalized T-cell clonal expansion were also shown by some nonresponding patients. At doses of 0.1 to 3.0 mg/kg, clonal expansion of both CD4+ and CD8+ blood T cells was observed from baseline to week 6. After ivuxolimab, expanded clones were on average more numerous among CD8+ T cells than among CD4+ T cells. Partial responders in the 0.1-3.0 mg/kg groups had among the lowest normalized peripheral clonal expansion, especially among CD8+ T cells.

Genomic DNA was extracted from sorted cells for sequencing of the TCRbeta CDR3 region. The immunoSEQ Assay was used for sequencing of TCRbeta CDR3 regions. TCRdb's version of the immuneACCESS table is confined to in-frame rearrangements and falls short of the full clone set. An unresolved V gene accounts for under half of the shortfall where checked; the remainder is of unknown origin. In this sample the table shows more than 35,000 clones, around 83% of which occur a single time. 2.4% of the sample is held by the ten biggest clonotypes. This TCR came from an adult with an advanced solid tumor such as melanoma, head and neck, liver or kidney cancer. Sequencing used CD4+ or CD8+ T cells sorted from blood, obtained in a trial of the OX40 agonist ivuxolimab. The sequence joins TRBV9 to TRBJ2-2; the D gene lacks a confident call. The CDR3 in this case is CASSVESYTGELFF. The DNA sequence reads TGTGCCAGCAGCGTAGAATCCTACACCGGGGAGCTGTTTTTT.